A single T cell receptor beta chain is shown here with its context. The data originate from a study of blood T cell repertoires in COVID-19. In the study overall: In each case, the material was cDNA or gDNA derived from T cells, B-cell-depleted T cells, or PBMCs.

Profiled with immunoSEQ multiplex PCR; TCRdb holds only in-frame clones, not every one. Of some 320,000 clones listed, nearly 90% are singletons. After removal of 7 bases from V and 10 bases from J, the junction contained 12 bases not matched to a gene. Germline loops: CDR1 MRHNA, CDR2 SNTAGT. There are 15 residues in the CDR3. Seattle's enrolled individuals joined amid active infection and were then monitored longitudinally. The receptor was derived from a woman aged 25 to 45 with COVID-19, enrolled during active disease. Sample: peripheral blood. The rearrangement links TRBV6-4 to TRBJ1-6; 8 nucleotides line up with TRBD1. In DNA form, the CDR3 reads TGTGCCAGCACAGTGGGTGCAGGGGGCAGGTCACCCCTCCACTTT. Protein sequence: CASTVGAGGRSPLHF.